Each of the 15 T cell receptor beta chains below was sequenced from the same sample in a study of T cell changes during pregnancy in multiple sclerosis (dated by TCRdb to about 2019). The library was produced with the immunoSEQ multiplex PCR assay. The table was pulled from immuneACCESS by TCRdb, which kept in-frame rearrangements only. Such tables lose some clones; where checked, under half of the loss comes from unresolved V genes, and the rest has no known cause. This sample has some 110,000 clones in its table, and 92% of those were observed once. Of the sample, less than 2% falls within the top ten clones. This sample comprised peripheral blood, obtained in the third trimester of pregnancy. The source is a female donor with multiple sclerosis, enrolled in a pregnancy study.

The rearrangement uses TRBV2 and TRBJ1-4, with D possibly matching TRBD1 (5 bases). CDR3 length equals 14 residues. Germline V gene sequence: CDR1 SNHLY, CDR2 FYNNEI. The ends were cut back, 4 bases at V and 5 bases at J, with 11 bases in the middle. DNA of the CDR3: TGTGCCAGCAGTGGGGGCAGGGAAAATGAAAAACTGTTTTTT. Protein product: CASSGGRENEKLFF.

The chain recombines TRBV11-2 with TRBJ2-7; tentative D call: TRBD1 (5 bases). CDR3 size: 14 residues. V shed 3 bases and J shed 2 bases, with 11 bases lying between them. Germline lookup yields CDR1 SGHAT and CDR2 FQNNGV. CDR3 coding DNA: TGTGCCAGCAGCTTTATCCAGGGCCCCTACGAGCAGTACTTC. The encoded protein is CASSFIQGPYEQYF.

This sequence joins TRBV6-1 and TRBJ2-7; TRBD1 aligns across 9 bases. This CDR3 spans 14 amino acids. Per the germline V gene, CDR1 is MNHNS and CDR2 is SASEGT. V shed 1 base, J shed 4 bases, and the junction held 2 bases outside the gene matches. The CDR3 protein is CASSEGDREYEQYF. In nucleotides, the CDR3 is TGTGCCAGCAGTGAAGGGGACAGGGAGTACGAGCAGTACTTC.

J is TRBJ2-2 and V is TRBV7-9; TRBD2 matches at 9 bases. V gave up 5 bases and J gave up 0 bases; unmatched junction bases: 7. This CDR3 is built from 17 residues. The germline gives CDR1 SEHNR, CDR2 FQNEAQ (reference sequence). This CDR3 is CASSHPSGVSNTGELFF. CDR3 sequence (DNA): TGTGCCAGCAGCCACCCTAGCGGGGTGTCGAACACCGGGGAGCTGTTTTTT.

The CDR3 reads CASSLGAGPTGELFF. CDR3 nucleotide sequence: TGTGCCAGCAGCTTGGGAGCGGGTCCCACCGGGGAGCTGTTTTTT. The chain carries TRBV7-6 and TRBJ2-2; D possibly corresponds to TRBD2 (6 bases). The CDR3 covers 15 residues. Germline CDR1 reads SGHVS; CDR2 reads FNYEAQ. V lost 3 bases and J 4 bases, leaving 12 bases between the germline ends.

This clone was counted a single time. The V gene is TRBV19, the J gene TRBJ2-3; no firm D call. Trimming took 6 bases from V and 0 from J, leaving 13 bases between them. The CDR3 runs to 15 residues. In germline, CDR1 is LNHDA, CDR2 SQIVND (reference sequence). CDR3 loop: CASRGRLSSTDTQYF. For the CDR3, the DNA is TGTGCCAGTAGGGGCCGCCTCTCAAGCACAGATACGCAGTATTTT. Looking up the rest from reference TRBV19 and TRBJ2-3 gives the full variable domain: DGGITQSPKYLFRKEGQNVTLSCEQNLNHDAMYWYRQDPGQGLRLIYYSQIVNDFQKGDIAEGYSVSREKKESFPLTVTSAQKNPTAFYLCASRGRLSSTDTQYFGPGTRLTVL.

The chain couples TRBV13 to TRBJ2-2; D possibly corresponds to TRBD1 (6 bases). V was pared by 1 base and J by 6 bases, with 12 bases between. The CDR3 loop spans 15 amino acids. Germline V gives CDR1 PRHDT, CDR2 FYEKMQ (reference sequence). The CDR3 coding sequence is TGTGCCAGCAGCTTAGAAACAGGGTTTCCCGGGGAGCTGTTTTTT. As protein: CASSLETGFPGELFF.

This clone was seen a single time. The rearrangement links TRBV28 to TRBJ2-2, with 7 bases lining up with TRBD2. The germline CDR1 and CDR2 sequences are MDHEN and SYDVKM. The CDR3 length is 13 residues. The V gene end was trimmed by 9 bases and the J gene end by 5 bases; junction bases not matched to a gene: 6. The DNA for the CDR3 is TGTGCCAGTTCGGGAGGAACAACCGGGGAGCTGTTTTTT. This codes for CASSGGTTGELFF.

This chain joins TRBV7-3 and TRBJ2-3; 10 bases match TRBD1. The germline V gene has CDR1 SGHTA and CDR2 FQGTGA. The junction had 5 bases not matched to a gene; V was cut back by 5 bases and J by 3 bases. The length of the CDR3 is 15 residues. The CDR3 sequence: CASSPRDRGTDTQYF. DNA of the CDR3: TGTGCCAGCAGCCCCCGGGACAGGGGAACAGATACGCAGTATTTT.

The chain links TRBV5-1 to TRBJ2-6; D ambiguous. Germline V gene lookup returns CDR1 SGHRS and CDR2 YFSETQ. Trimming took 2 bases from V and 2 from J, leaving 8 bases between them. This CDR3 has 15 residues. CDR3 protein: CASSFVAAGANVLTF. The CDR3 nucleotides are TGCGCCAGCAGCTTCGTGGCAGCTGGGGCCAACGTCCTGACTTTC.

The chain has TRBV18 and TRBJ1-5; no firm D call. The CDR3 runs to 14 residues. Germline CDR1 KGHSH, CDR2 LQKENI. V dropped 2 bases and J dropped 3 bases, with 8 bases sitting between them. The CDR3 bases are TGTGCCAGCTCACCAGGAGGCCTCAATCAGCCCCAGCATTTT. The encoded protein is CASSPGGLNQPQHF.

The V and J genes are TRBV9 and TRBJ2-5; D uncertain. Per the germline V gene, CDR1 is SGDLS and CDR2 is YYNGEE. The CDR3 runs 12 residues. The V and J ends lost 0 bases and 5 bases respectively, with 5 bases between them. The chain's CDR3 is CASSVDQETQYF. The CDR3 coding sequence is TGTGCCAGCAGCGTAGATCAGGAGACCCAGTACTTC. Full variable domain (outside the CDR3, taken from reference TRBV9 and TRBJ2-5): DSGVTQTPKHLITATGQRVTLRCSPRSGDLSVYWYQQSLDQGLQFLIQYYNGEERAKGNILERFSAQQFPDLHSELNLSSLELGDSALYFCASSVDQETQYFGPGTRLLVL.

CDR3 DNA: TGCGCCAGCAGCCAAGACCGGGACAGTGCTAACTATGGCTACACCTTC. It encodes CASSQDRDSANYGYTF. The gene calls are TRBV4-1 and TRBJ1-2, with TRBD1 matching 7 bases. The CDR3 is made up of 16 amino acids. V was pared by 0 bases and J by 0 bases, with 4 bases of the junction left unmatched. CDR1 and CDR2 (germline): MGHRA, YSYEKL.

V is TRBV9 and J is TRBJ2-1; TRBD2 is a possible D gene (6 bases). This CDR3 is 16 amino acids long. CDR1 is SGDLS, CDR2 YYNGEE, per germline. V lost 1 base and J 10 bases, leaving 21 bases between the germline ends. CDR3 nucleotides: TGTGCCAGCAGCGTAACGGGGGAGACCCCATCAGAGGAGCAGTTCTTC. Translated, it gives CASSVTGETPSEEQFF.

The chain employs TRBV7-2 and TRBJ1-1; 7 nucleotides line up with TRBD1. The CDR3 has 16 amino acids. The germline V gene encodes CDR1 SGHTA and CDR2 FQGNSA. Trimming took 5 bases from V and 0 from J; bases not matched to a gene: 9. The CDR3 reads CASSRDRVLMNTEAFF. The CDR3 region has the DNA TGTGCCAGCAGCCGTGACAGGGTACTAATGAACACTGAAGCTTTCTTT.